Sequencing of this TCR beta chain was carried out in a study of T cells in Graves' hyperthyroidism and ophthalmopathy. As for this clonotype: Its antigen remains unidentified.

Amplification of TCR beta CDR3 regions was performed using RNA transcripts as template. RT-PCR in the first round (using the HTBI primer set) targeted the TCR CDR3. Via MiXCR, TCRdb re-called the multiplex PCR reads, giving one row per CDR3 protein. The data hold roughly 750,000 distinct CDR3 sequences, with over 15% observed a single time. This CDR3 region has 15 residues. CDR1 is ENHRY and CDR2 is SYGVKD in the germline V gene. V was cut by 0 bases and J by 8 bases, with 13 bases left in between. Findings and caveats of the study: Stable hyperthyroidism was separated from ophthalmopathy by a model based on 13 V-J features.

The sequenced material came from blood. The TCR sequence derives from a man between 18 and 35 years old with Graves' hyperthyroidism. The rearrangement uses TRBV10-3 and TRBJ1-4, with a weak D call TRBD1 (5 bases). CDR3 in DNA: TGTGCCATCAGTGAGTCAGCGACAGAGATCGAAAAACTGTTTTTT. Amino acids: CAISESATEIEKLFF.